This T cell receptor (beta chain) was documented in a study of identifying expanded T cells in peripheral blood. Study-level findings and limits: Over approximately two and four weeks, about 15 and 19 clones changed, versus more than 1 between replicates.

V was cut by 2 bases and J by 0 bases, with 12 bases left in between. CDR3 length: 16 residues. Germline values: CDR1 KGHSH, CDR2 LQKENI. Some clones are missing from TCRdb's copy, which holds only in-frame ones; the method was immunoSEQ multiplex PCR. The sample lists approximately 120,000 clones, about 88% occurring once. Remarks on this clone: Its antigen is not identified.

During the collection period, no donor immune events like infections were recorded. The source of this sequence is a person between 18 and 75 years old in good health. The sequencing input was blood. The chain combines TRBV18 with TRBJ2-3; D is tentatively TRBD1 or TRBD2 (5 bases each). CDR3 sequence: CASSPIGATSTDTQYF. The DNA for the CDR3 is TGTGCCAGCTCACCAATCGGGGCTACTAGCACAGATACGCAGTATTTT.